A single sample gave rise to the 28 T cell receptor beta chains below, sequenced in a study of regulatory T cells in long-lasting Graves disease. Specified time point: newly diagnosed GD, antithyroid drugs for less than 3 months. PBMC RNA served as the TCR library source. Libraries of TCR beta came from iRepertoire HTBI primers plus Arm-PCR of CDR3 regions. One entry per CDR3 protein, called by TCRdb with MiXCR from the multiplex PCR reads. The sample includes about 470,000 distinct CDR3 sequences, about 15% of them seen just once. The sample was also reused in another study, on T cells in Graves' hyperthyroidism and ophthalmopathy.

Source: peripheral blood mononuclear cells (PBMCs), taken at new diagnosis, from a patient treated with antithyroid drugs. The receptors originated from a woman aged 25 to 39 with Graves disease.

In regard to this clonotype: A clone one base away is much larger, so this may be a read error. The V call is TRBV27, the J call TRBJ2-7; D gene ambiguous. CDR1 and CDR2 from the germline V gene are MNHEY and SMNVEV (reference sequence). Trimming left V 7 bases short and J 6 bases short, with 10 bases between. The CDR3 loop spans 11 amino acids. The chain's CDR3 is CASNYSGEQYF. DNA of the CDR3: TGTGCCAGCAATTACTCGGGCGAGCAGTACTTC.

In its sample, this clonotype was seen many times. At one end, the junction sequence differs from germline, possibly due to a read error. The rearrangement links TRBV5-1 to TRBJ2-7, with D hard to call. Germline CDR1 and CDR2: SGHRS and YFSETQ. This CDR3 has 11 residues. The CDR3: CASSLDYEQYF. For the CDR3, the DNA is TGTGCCAGCAGTTTAGACTACGAGCAGTACTTC.

The chain has TRBV20-1 and TRBJ2-7; the match to TRBD2 covers 10 bases. CDR3 length: 17 residues. V trimming: 5 bases; J trimming: 7 bases; junction bases outside the gene matches: 20. The germline V gene encodes CDR1 DFQATT and CDR2 SNEGSKA (reference sequence). CDR3 DNA sequence: TGCAGTGCTGCCGGGCTAGCGGGAGCGTTTGGTGAAGAGGAGCAGTACTTC. Translated, it gives CSAAGLAGAFGEEEQYF.

In nucleotides, the CDR3 is TGCAGTGCTATACCGACAGGGGCCAAAGAGACCCAGTACTTC. As protein: CSAIPTGAKETQYF. This chain uses TRBV20-1 with TRBJ2-5; TRBD1 agrees at 8 bases. Germline V gives CDR1 DFQATT, CDR2 SNEGSKA (reference sequence). This CDR3 comprises 14 residues. Losses at the gene ends were 4 bases for V and 3 bases for J; bases not matched to a gene: 7.

This clonotype was detected ten times or more. This sequence joins TRBV28 and TRBJ2-5; 10 bases line up with TRBD1. The CDR3 totals 15 residues. V trimming: 1 base; J trimming: 3 bases; junction bases outside the gene matches: 2. The germline V gene has CDR1 MDHEN and CDR2 SYDVKM. CDR3 nucleotide sequence: TGTGCCAGCAGTTTATTAGGACAGGGGGAAGAGACCCAGTACTTC. Translation: CASSLLGQGEETQYF.

This clonotype was counted many times. This chain links TRBV4-1 with TRBJ2-1, with D maybe TRBD1 (6 bases). Trimming removed 3 bases from V and 8 bases from J, with 17 bases in between. CDR1 is MGHRA and CDR2 is YSYEKL in the germline V gene. This CDR3 comprises 15 residues. The CDR3 here is CASSQGDRSHDEQFF. Written as DNA, the CDR3 is TGCGCCAGCAGCCAGGGAGACAGGTCTCACGATGAGCAGTTCTTC.

This clonotype appeared many times. This chain links TRBV7-2 with TRBJ1-5; the D gene is possibly TRBD1 (6 bases). The CDR3 covers 14 residues. Per the germline V gene, CDR1 is SGHTA and CDR2 is FQGNSA. Trimming left V 3 bases short and J 6 bases short, with 12 bases between. The CDR3 spells CASSFPGASQPQHF. In DNA, the CDR3 is TGTGCCAGCAGCTTCCCAGGGGCCAGTCAGCCCCAGCATTTT.

This clonotype has ten or more counts. V is TRBV20-1 and J is TRBJ2-5; 9 bases agree with TRBD2. The CDR3 totals 15 residues. The germline gives CDR1 DFQATT, CDR2 SNEGSKA (reference sequence). V lost 3 bases and J lost 0; bases outside the gene matches: 5. The CDR3 nucleotides are TGCAGTGCTAGTGGGGCTAGCGGGAACCAAGAGACCCAGTACTTC. Translating gives CSASGASGNQETQYF.

Many counts were recorded for this clonotype. Relative to the germline gene, one junction end is altered; a read error may explain this. The chain is built from TRBV2 and TRBJ1-1; D remains ambiguous. The CDR3 extends over 10 amino acids. Germline lookup yields CDR1 SNHLY and CDR2 FYNNEI. CDR3 protein: CASREDAAFF. The CDR3 DNA reads TGTGCCAGCCGTGAAGATGCGGCTTTCTTT. The full variable domain, with the rest looked up from reference TRBV2 and TRBJ1-1, is EPEVTQTPSHQVTQMGQEVILRCVPISNHLYFYWYRQILGQKVEFLVSFYNNEISEKSEIFDDQFSVERPDGSNFTLKIRSTKLEDSAMYFCASREDAAFFGQGTRLTVV.

The chain recombines TRBV6-2 or TRBV6-3 with TRBJ2-1, with TRBD2 matching over 8 bases. The germline V gene has CDR1 MNHEY and CDR2 SVGEGT. This CDR3 has 19 amino acids. J lost 0 bases, V lost 7 bases, and 17 bases had no gene match. This CDR3 reads CASKGGSGSVVSSYNEQFF. The DNA for the CDR3 is TGTGCCAGCAAGGGTGGGAGCGGGAGCGTCGTGAGCTCCTACAATGAGCAGTTCTTC.

This clonotype was detected only a few times. Because the CDR3's place on the DNA is in doubt, the DNA is left out and the CDR3 is given as listed by TCRdb. The chain is built from TRBV2 and TRBJ2-2; the D call of TRBD1 is as the table states it, not checked on the DNA. Germline V gives CDR1 SNHLY, CDR2 FYNNEI. From its first to its last residue, the CDR3 has 22 amino acids. CDR3 sequence reads: CASHGTGVETQYFGPGTGELFF.

This clonotype was seen many times. The rearrangement joins TRBV20-1 to TRBJ2-3; 15 bases map to TRBD2. Germline CDR1 DFQATT, CDR2 SNEGSKA (reference sequence). J gave up 9 bases and V 4 bases, and 11 bases lay outside the gene matches. The CDR3 consists of 16 residues. CDR3 DNA sequence: TGCAGTGCTATCCCCCCAGGACTAGCGGGAGGGCCCACGCAGTATTTT. Amino acids: CSAIPPGLAGGPTQYF.

This rearrangement joins TRBV9 to TRBJ2-5; TRBD1 agrees at 12 bases. Germline V gene sequence: CDR1 SGDLS, CDR2 YYNGEE. V shed 3 bases, J shed 5 bases, and the junction held 2 bases outside the gene matches. This CDR3 has 14 amino acids. The DNA for the CDR3 is TGTGCCAGCAGCGCGGGACAGGGGGCCGAGACCCAGTACTTC. Encoded protein: CASSAGQGAETQYF.

This clonotype came up a few times. CDR3 in DNA: TGTGCCAGCAGCGTAGCTCCAATCCTAGCGGGAGGTCCCTACAATGAGCAGTTCTTC. It encodes CASSVAPILAGGPYNEQFF. This sequence joins TRBV9 and TRBJ2-1, with 11 bases that match TRBD2. The germline V gene has CDR1 SGDLS and CDR2 YYNGEE. V dropped 0 bases and J dropped 2; count of bases not matched to a gene: 10. The CDR3 sequence is 19 residues long.

This clonotype came up a few times. A read error may be the cause here, since a much bigger clone is one base away. The chain links TRBV29-1 to TRBJ2-3; D may be TRBD1 (6 bases). Trimming removed 6 bases at V and 0 bases at J, with 13 bases between. The CDR3 is made up of 14 amino acids. Germline V CDR1 and CDR2: SQVTM, ANQGSEA. The CDR3 loop is CSVVPGTSTDTQYF. In nucleotides, the CDR3 is TGCAGCGTGGTTCCCGGGACAAGCACAGATACGCAGTATTTT.

This clonotype was detected many times. This rearrangement joins TRBV10-3 to TRBJ2-3; no clear D. CDR3 length: 15 residues. Trimming removed 4 bases at V and 0 bases at J, with 11 bases between. Germline values: CDR1 ENHRY, CDR2 SYGVKD. In nucleotides, the CDR3 is TGTGCCATCAGTGTCGAAGCCTCTAGCACAGATACGCAGTATTTT. Protein sequence: CAISVEASSTDTQYF.

This clonotype occurred many times. The chain links TRBV18 to TRBJ1-5; 9 bases align to TRBD1. Germline loops: CDR1 KGHSH, CDR2 LQKENI. The CDR3 loop spans 17 amino acids. The J segment lost 0 bases and the V segment lost 4 bases, leaving 7 bases of the junction unmatched. The CDR3 is CASSLTGGPYSNQPQHF. The DNA for the CDR3 is TGTGCCAGCTCACTTACAGGGGGCCCCTATAGCAATCAGCCCCAGCATTTT.

This clonotype was seen at least ten times. The genes are TRBV20-1 and TRBJ1-2; 7 bases are shared with TRBD1. Germline V gives CDR1 DFQATT, CDR2 SNEGSKA (reference sequence). CDR3 length: 13 residues. V lost 0 bases, J lost 3 bases, and 1 base stayed unmatched. The chain's CDR3 is CSAREGQYYGYTF. In DNA form, the CDR3 reads TGCAGTGCTAGAGAGGGACAGTACTATGGCTACACCTTC.

This clonotype was detected ten times or more. The gene calls are TRBV7-8 and TRBJ1-1, with TRBD1 as a possible D gene (5 bases). Germline CDR1 is SGHVS and CDR2 is FQNEAQ. The CDR3 loop spans 18 amino acids. The ends were cut back, 1 base at V and 8 bases at J, with 26 bases in the middle. For the CDR3, the DNA is TGTGCCAGCAGCTTAGGAGTGAGCAAGGGACCGGGAAGGTGGGAAGCTTTCTTT. Translated, it gives CASSLGVSKGPGRWEAFF.

This clonotype was seen repeatedly, ten times or more. A read error may account for a junction end that differs from germline. The gene calls are TRBV7-7 and TRBJ2-3; D is uncertain. The CDR3 has 14 residues. CDR1 is SSHAT, CDR2 FNYEAQ, per germline (reference sequence). CDR3 coding DNA: TGTGCTAGCAGCTTAGGCTTGTCCACAGATACGCAGTATTTT. Its translation: CASSLGLSTDTQYF.

The J gene is TRBJ2-2, the V gene TRBV20-1; the match to TRBD2 covers 8 bases. Germline CDR1 and CDR2: DFQATT and SNEGSKA (reference sequence). CDR3 length: 16 residues. J gave up 5 bases and V 0 bases, and 8 bases lay outside the gene matches. DNA of the CDR3: TGCAGTGCTAGAGATCGGCTAGCGGGTGGTACCGGGGAGCTGTTTTTT. It is translated as CSARDRLAGGTGELFF.

The chain combines TRBV4-1 with TRBJ2-3; 8 nucleotides line up with TRBD1. Germline CDR1 reads MGHRA; CDR2 reads YSYEKL. This CDR3 contains 15 residues. Trimming at V came to 2 bases and at J to 1 base, leaving 2 bases not matched to a gene. The CDR3 DNA reads TGCGCCAGCAGCCAACCGGGACAGGGCACAGATACGCAGTATTTT. Translating it yields CASSQPGQGTDTQYF.

This clonotype came up many times. This sequence joins TRBV5-1 and TRBJ1-4; possible D gene TRBD1, 5 bases. The CDR3 is made up of 15 amino acids. Germline values: CDR1 SGHRS, CDR2 YFSETQ. V lost 0 bases and J lost 4, with 10 bases in between. The CDR3 coding sequence is TGCGCCAGCAGCTTGGGAGGAGGGGTTAATGAAAAACTGTTTTTT. Amino acid sequence: CASSLGGGVNEKLFF.

In its sample, this clonotype was seen many times. This chain joins TRBV13 and TRBJ2-2; 7 nucleotides align to TRBD1. V lost 3 bases, J lost 3 bases, and 4 bases stayed unmatched. This CDR3 is built from 15 residues. Germline V CDR1 and CDR2: PRHDT, FYEKMQ (reference sequence). The CDR3 protein is CASSFTTGDTGELFF. CDR3 DNA sequence: TGTGCCAGCAGCTTTACAACAGGGGACACCGGGGAGCTGTTTTTT.

In this sample, this clonotype turned up many times. The chain uses TRBV28 and TRBJ2-1, with a weak D call TRBD2 (6 bases). Germline loops: CDR1 MDHEN, CDR2 SYDVKM. The CDR3 spans 16 residues. Deletions cut 1 base from V and 7 bases from J, with 17 bases between. The CDR3 nucleotides read TGTGCCAGCAGTTTATCCGCGGGACTTCAAGGGAATGAGCAGTTCTTC. This translates into CASSLSAGLQGNEQFF.

This clonotype was detected a few times. In DNA, the CDR3 is TGTGCCAGCAGCCATAACAGGGGAGCGACCGGGGAGCTGTTTTTT. Amino acid sequence: CASSHNRGATGELFF. This chain links TRBV11-3 with TRBJ2-2; 7 nucleotides match TRBD1. Germline trimming cut 5 bases from V and 5 bases from J; bases unmatched to any gene: 8. CDR3 size: 15 residues. In germline, CDR1 is SGHNT, CDR2 YENEEA.

Many counts were recorded for this clonotype. The chain couples TRBV18 to TRBJ2-7; D is ambiguous. In germline, CDR1 is KGHSH, CDR2 LQKENI. The CDR3 contains 14 residues. The V gene lost 0 bases and the J gene lost 7 bases, with 13 bases spanning the gap. Written as DNA, the CDR3 is TGTGCCAGCTCACCACCTTCTAGGGCTGGGGAGCAGTACTTC. Protein product: CASSPPSRAGEQYF.

In the case of this clonotype: At one of its ends the junction is not consistent with the germline gene, which may arise from a read error. J is TRBJ2-5 and V is TRBV6-9, with no clear D. The CDR3 totals 13 residues. CDR1 and CDR2 from the germline V gene are MNHGY and SVAAGI. DNA for the CDR3: TGTGCCAGCAGTTTATACGCTGCCGGGTCCCAATACTTC. This codes for CASSLYAAGSQYF.